What follows are 6 T cell receptor beta chains derived from one specimen sequenced in a study of cytomegalovirus exposure and HLA in healthy donors. PCR was performed using 60 Vbeta and 13 Jbeta primers. Assay: immunoSEQ multiplex PCR; the TCRdb copy retains only in-frame clones and omits some. The sample includes over 150,000 clones, more than 70% of them seen just once. The sample was PBMCs. Receptors were obtained from a woman in her forties in good health and CMV-seropositive.

The CDR3 here is CASSPLVGGGTLEQYF. CDR3 bases: TGTGCCAGCAGTCCGTTGGTGGGAGGCGGTACTCTCGAGCAGTACTTC. V usage is TRBV11-2 and J usage is TRBJ2-7, with a tentative D call TRBD2 (6 bases). The V gene lost 6 bases and the J gene lost 6 bases, with 24 bases spanning the gap. The CDR3 length is 16 residues. CDR1 and CDR2 from the germline V gene are SGHAT and FQNNGV.

The V and J genes are TRBV4-1 and TRBJ2-3, with a possible D match to TRBD2 (6 bases). The CDR3 extends over 16 amino acids. Germline CDR1 reads MGHRA; CDR2 reads YSYEKL. Trimming removed 1 base from V and 2 bases from J, with 13 bases in between. DNA for the CDR3: TGCGCCAGCAGCCAAGGAAGGTTAGCGGTCACAGATACGCAGTATTTT. Protein sequence: CASSQGRLAVTDTQYF.

The chain carries TRBV2 and TRBJ1-5; TRBD1 matches 7 bases. V lost 5 bases to trimming and J lost 6 bases; unmatched junction nucleotides: 7. In germline, CDR1 is SNHLY, CDR2 FYNNEI. This CDR3 comprises 14 residues. CDR3 residues: CASSPQGGSQPQHF. In DNA, the CDR3 is TGTGCCAGCAGTCCTCAGGGGGGAAGTCAGCCCCAGCATTTT.

This clone was picked up one time. This chain links TRBV4-2 with TRBJ2-6; 8 positions agree with TRBD2. V lost 2 bases and J lost 2; bases outside the gene matches: 8. The CDR3 covers 18 residues. Looked up from germline, CDR1 is LGHNA and CDR2 is YNFKEQ. The CDR3 sequence: CASSQTGGAVAGANVLTF. The CDR3 DNA sequence: TGTGCCAGCAGCCAAACGGGGGGGGCGGTAGCTGGGGCCAACGTCCTGACTTTC.

V is TRBV9 and J is TRBJ2-1, with TRBD1 matching over 10 bases. The CDR3 loop spans 16 amino acids. The trim removed 4 bases at V and 1 base at J, leaving 5 bases unmatched. Germline V gene data show CDR1 as SGDLS and CDR2 as YYNGEE. CDR3: CASSTRTGGSYNEQFF. CDR3 nucleotides: TGTGCCAGCAGCACGAGGACAGGGGGGTCCTACAATGAGCAGTTCTTC.

This clone was detected only a few times. The rearrangement joins TRBV14 to TRBJ2-7, with TRBD2 matching over 10 bases. J gave up 4 bases and V 4 bases, and 7 bases lay outside the gene matches. The CDR3 totals 15 residues. Per the germline V gene, CDR1 is SGHDN and CDR2 is FVKESK. CDR3 in DNA: TGTGCCAGCAGCCGCCCCGGTAGCGGGGGGTACGAGCAGTACTTC. The encoded protein is CASSRPGSGGYEQYF.